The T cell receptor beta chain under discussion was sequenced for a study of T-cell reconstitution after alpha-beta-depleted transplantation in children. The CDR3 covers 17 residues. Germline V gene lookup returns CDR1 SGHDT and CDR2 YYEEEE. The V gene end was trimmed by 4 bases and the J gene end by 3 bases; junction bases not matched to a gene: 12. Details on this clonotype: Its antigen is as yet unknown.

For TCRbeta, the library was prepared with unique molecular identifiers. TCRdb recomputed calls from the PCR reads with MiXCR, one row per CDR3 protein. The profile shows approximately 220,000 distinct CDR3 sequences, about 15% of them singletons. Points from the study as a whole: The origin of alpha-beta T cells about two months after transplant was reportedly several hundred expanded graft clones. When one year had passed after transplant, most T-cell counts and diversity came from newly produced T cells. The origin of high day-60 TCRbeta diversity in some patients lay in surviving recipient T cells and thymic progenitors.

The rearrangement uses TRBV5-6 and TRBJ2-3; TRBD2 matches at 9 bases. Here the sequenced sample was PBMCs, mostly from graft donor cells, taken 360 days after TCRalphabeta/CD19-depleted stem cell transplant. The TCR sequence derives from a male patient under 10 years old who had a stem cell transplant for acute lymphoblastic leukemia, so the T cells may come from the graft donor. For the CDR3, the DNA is TGTGCCAGCAGCCGACCTAGCGGGGCTTCCCGGACAGATACGCAGTATTTT. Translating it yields CASSRPSGASRTDTQYF.